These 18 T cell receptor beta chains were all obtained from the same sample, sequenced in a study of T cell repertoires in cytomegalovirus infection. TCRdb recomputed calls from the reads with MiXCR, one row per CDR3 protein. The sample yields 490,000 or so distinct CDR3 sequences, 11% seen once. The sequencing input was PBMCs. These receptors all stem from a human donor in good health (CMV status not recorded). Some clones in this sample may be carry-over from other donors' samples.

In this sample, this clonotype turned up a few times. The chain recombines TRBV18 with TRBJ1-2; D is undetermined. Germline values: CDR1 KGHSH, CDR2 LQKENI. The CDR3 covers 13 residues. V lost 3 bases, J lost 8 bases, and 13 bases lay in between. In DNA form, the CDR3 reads TGTGCCAGCTCACCGAGATCGAATGAGGGCTACACCTTC. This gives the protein CASSPRSNEGYTF. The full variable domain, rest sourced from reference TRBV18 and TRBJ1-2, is NAGVMQNPRHLVRRRGQEARLRCSPMKGHSHVYWYRQLPEEGLKFMVYLQKENIIDESGMPKERFSAEFPKEGPSILRIQQVVRGDSAAYFCASSPRSNEGYTFGSGTRLTVV.

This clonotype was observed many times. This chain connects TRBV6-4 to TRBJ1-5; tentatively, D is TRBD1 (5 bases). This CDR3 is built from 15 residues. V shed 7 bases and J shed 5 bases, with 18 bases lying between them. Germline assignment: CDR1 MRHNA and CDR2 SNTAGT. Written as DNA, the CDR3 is TGTGCCAGCACCCCTAAATCACAGGAAGATCAGCCCCAGCATTTT. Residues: CASTPKSQEDQPQHF.

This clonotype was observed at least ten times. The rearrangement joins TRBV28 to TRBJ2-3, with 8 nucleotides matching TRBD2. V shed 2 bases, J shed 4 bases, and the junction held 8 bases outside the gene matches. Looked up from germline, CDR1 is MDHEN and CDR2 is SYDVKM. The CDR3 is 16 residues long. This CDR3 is CASSLAGGAASDTQYF. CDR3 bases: TGTGCCAGCAGTTTAGCGGGGGGAGCGGCGTCAGATACGCAGTATTTT.

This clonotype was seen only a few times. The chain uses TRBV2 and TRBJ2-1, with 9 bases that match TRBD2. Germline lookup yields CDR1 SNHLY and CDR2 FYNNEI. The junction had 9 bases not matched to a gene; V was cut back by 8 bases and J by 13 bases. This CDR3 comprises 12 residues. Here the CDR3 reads CASHYSGGLQFF. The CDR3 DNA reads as TGTGCCAGCCATTATAGCGGGGGTCTTCAGTTCTTC. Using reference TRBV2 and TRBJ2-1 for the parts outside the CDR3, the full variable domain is EPEVTQTPSHQVTQMGQEVILRCVPISNHLYFYWYRQILGQKVEFLVSFYNNEISEKSEIFDDQFSVERPDGSNFTLKIRSTKLEDSAMYFCASHYSGGLQFFGPGTRLTVL.

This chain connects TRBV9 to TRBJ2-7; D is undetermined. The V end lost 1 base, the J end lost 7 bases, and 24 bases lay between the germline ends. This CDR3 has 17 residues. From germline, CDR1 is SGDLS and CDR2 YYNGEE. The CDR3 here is CASSVTPFDTTASEQYF. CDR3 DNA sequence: TGTGCCAGCAGCGTAACACCATTCGACACGACTGCCTCGGAGCAGTACTTC.

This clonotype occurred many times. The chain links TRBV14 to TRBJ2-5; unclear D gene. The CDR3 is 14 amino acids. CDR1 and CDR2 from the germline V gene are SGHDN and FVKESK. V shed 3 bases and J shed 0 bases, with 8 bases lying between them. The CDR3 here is CASSQALYQETQYF. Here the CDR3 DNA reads TGTGCCAGCAGCCAGGCCCTGTACCAAGAGACCCAGTACTTC.

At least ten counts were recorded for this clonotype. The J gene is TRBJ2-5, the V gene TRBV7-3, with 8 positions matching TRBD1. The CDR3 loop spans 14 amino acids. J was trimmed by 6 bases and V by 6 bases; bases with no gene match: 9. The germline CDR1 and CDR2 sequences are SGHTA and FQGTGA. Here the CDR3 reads CASSQGQVGQTQYF. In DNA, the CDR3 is TGTGCCAGCAGTCAGGGACAGGTCGGACAGACCCAGTACTTC.

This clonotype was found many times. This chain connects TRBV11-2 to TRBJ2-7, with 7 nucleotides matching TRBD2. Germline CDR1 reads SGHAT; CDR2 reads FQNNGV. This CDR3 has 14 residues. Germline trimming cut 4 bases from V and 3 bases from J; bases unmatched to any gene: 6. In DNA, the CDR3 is TGTGCCAGCAGCTCTAGAGCGGGACTCTACGAGCAGTACTTC. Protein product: CASSSRAGLYEQYF.

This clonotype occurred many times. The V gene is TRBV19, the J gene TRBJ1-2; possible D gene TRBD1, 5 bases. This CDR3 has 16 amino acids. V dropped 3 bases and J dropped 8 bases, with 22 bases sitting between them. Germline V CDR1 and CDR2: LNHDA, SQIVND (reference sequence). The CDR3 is CASSIQGQGSPGGYTF. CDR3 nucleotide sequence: TGTGCCAGTAGTATCCAAGGCCAGGGAAGCCCTGGGGGCTACACCTTC.

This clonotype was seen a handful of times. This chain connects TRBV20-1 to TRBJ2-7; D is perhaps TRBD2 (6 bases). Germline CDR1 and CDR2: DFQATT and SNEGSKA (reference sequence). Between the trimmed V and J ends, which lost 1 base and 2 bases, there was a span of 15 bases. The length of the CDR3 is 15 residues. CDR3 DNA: TGCAGTGCTAGAGTGGTGAGCAGCGGGCCCTACGAGCAGTACTTC. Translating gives CSARVVSSGPYEQYF.

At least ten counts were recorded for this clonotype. For the CDR3, the DNA is TGTGCCACCAGCAGGCACAATCCGGAGTACTATGGCTACACCTTC. This gives the protein CATSRHNPEYYGYTF. The chain couples TRBV15 to TRBJ1-2; D unresolved. The germline gives CDR1 LNHNV, CDR2 YYDKDF (reference sequence). This CDR3 region has 15 residues. Deletions cut 3 bases from V and 3 bases from J, with 14 bases between.

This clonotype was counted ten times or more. The CDR3 protein is CASSSLGGGSSYNEQFF. In nucleotides, the CDR3 is TGTGCCAGCAGCTCTCTCGGGGGGGGGAGCTCCTACAATGAGCAGTTCTTC. This rearrangement joins TRBV5-5 to TRBJ2-1, with TRBD2 identical over 8 bases. V lost 3 bases to trimming and J lost 0 bases; unmatched junction nucleotides: 8. The CDR3 sequence is 17 residues long. Germline CDR1 SGHKS, CDR2 YYEKEE (reference sequence).

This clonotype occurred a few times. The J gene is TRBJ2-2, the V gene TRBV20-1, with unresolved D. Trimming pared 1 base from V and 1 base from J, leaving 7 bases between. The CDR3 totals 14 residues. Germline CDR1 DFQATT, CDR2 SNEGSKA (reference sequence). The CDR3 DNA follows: TGCAGTGCTAGAGCCGGACGGAACACCGGGGAGCTGTTTTTT. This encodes CSARAGRNTGELFF.

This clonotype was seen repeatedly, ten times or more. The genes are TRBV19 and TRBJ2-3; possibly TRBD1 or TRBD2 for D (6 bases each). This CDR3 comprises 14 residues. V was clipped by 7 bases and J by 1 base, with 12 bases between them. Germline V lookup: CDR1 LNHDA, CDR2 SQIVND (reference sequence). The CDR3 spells CASKGGLGTDTQYF. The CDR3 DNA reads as TGTGCCAGTAAGGGGGGTTTGGGCACAGATACGCAGTATTTT.

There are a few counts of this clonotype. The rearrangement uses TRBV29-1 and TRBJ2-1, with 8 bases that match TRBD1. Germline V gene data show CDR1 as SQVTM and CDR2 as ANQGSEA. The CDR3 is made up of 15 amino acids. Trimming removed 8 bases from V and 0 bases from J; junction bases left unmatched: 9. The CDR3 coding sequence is TGCAGCACTTTGACAGGGGAAGGCTCCTACAATGAGCAGTTCTTC. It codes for CSTLTGEGSYNEQFF.

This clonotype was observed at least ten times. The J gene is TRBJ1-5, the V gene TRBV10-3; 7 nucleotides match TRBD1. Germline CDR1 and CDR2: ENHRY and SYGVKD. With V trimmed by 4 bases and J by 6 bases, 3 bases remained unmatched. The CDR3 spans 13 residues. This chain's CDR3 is CAISGQGGQPQHF. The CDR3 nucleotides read TGTGCCATCAGTGGACAGGGAGGTCAGCCCCAGCATTTT.

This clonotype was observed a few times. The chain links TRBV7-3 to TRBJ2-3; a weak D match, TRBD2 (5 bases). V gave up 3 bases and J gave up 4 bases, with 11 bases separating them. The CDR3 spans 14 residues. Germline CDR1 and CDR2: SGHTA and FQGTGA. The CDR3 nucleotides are TGTGCCAGCAGCTTCCTAGCTTTCCCAGATACGCAGTATTTT. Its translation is CASSFLAFPDTQYF.

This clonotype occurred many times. The CDR3 reads CASSAWDYGYTF. The CDR3 DNA is TGTGCCAGCAGTGCTTGGGATTATGGCTACACCTTC. The chain joins TRBV2 to TRBJ1-2; no clear D gene. The ends were cut back, 4 bases at V and 5 bases at J, with 8 bases in the middle. The CDR3 runs 12 residues. The germline CDR1 and CDR2 sequences are SNHLY and FYNNEI.